The text below deals with one TCR beta chain. Its antigen is undetermined. This CDR3 region has 15 residues. Trimming pared 2 bases from V and 5 bases from J, leaving 14 bases between. Looked up from germline, CDR1 is SGHRS and CDR2 is YFSETQ. This specimen belongs to a study of shared clonotypes between healthy human individuals. Naive CD8 cells comprised CD45RO-negative, CCR7-positively selected cells, excluding terminally differentiated effector memory CD45RA+ cells. Whole-study results and caveats: The donor pool, a small one, limited the genetic and exposure-history diversity represented.

Repertoires were generated with immunoSEQ multiplex PCR, while TCRdb's copy carries only in-frame clones and drops some. Of about 2 million clones listed, approximately 94% are singletons. This TCR derives from a young man in good health. The V call is TRBV5-1, the J call TRBJ2-1, with a possible D match to TRBD2 (6 bases). Sequencing input: naive CD8+ T cells sorted from blood. The DNA for the CDR3 is TGCGCCAGCAGCTTTTTAAATCCGGGAGACAATGAGCAGTTCTTC. Protein: CASSFLNPGDNEQFF.